This section outlines one T cell receptor (beta chain) sequence together with its context. Its antigen remains unidentified. The sample comes from a study of post-analysis software for immune sequencing data. Study details: Patients with relapsing-remitting, secondary progressive and progressive-relapsing multiple sclerosis courses were all represented.

Overall study findings and caveats: Comparison with controls showed significantly lower normalized Chao1 diversity in multiple sclerosis patients. The study found TRBV5-6, TRBV5-1 and TRBV20-1 among four to six TRBV segments more frequent in patients than controls. Strong co-clustering by F measure linked samples that shared a preparation batch.

CDR3 length: 15 amino acids. Germline V lookup: CDR1 DFQATT, CDR2 SNEGSKA (reference sequence). Prepared TCR beta cDNA libraries contained unique molecular identifiers. Input of about 0.85 to 10 million T cells yielded 550,000 or so cDNA molecules. TCRdb passed the PCR reads through MiXCR, listing each CDR3 protein once. The sample contains roughly 620,000 distinct CDR3 sequences, roughly 45% of which appear only once. Sequencing was done on a sample of blood. The V and J genes are TRBV20-1 and TRBJ2-7, with 10 bases aligning to TRBD1. The better agreement between TRBJ2-5 and the DNA end casts doubt on the J call. The TCR originated in a girl aged 10-17 years with multiple sclerosis. CDR3 bases: TGCAGTGCTAGAGATCCGGGACAGGGGCGAGGGACCCAGTACTTC. This gives the protein CSARDPGQGRGTQYF.